These T cell receptor beta chains were read from a single sample in a study of blood T cell repertoires in COVID-19. Clones were sequenced by immunoSEQ multiplex PCR, and TCRdb holds only the in-frame ones, with some missing. The repertoire consists of 100,000 to 150,000 clones, with roughly 80% occurring once and the leading ten covering about 12%. Sequenced input: peripheral blood. All receptors derive from a woman aged 55-70 years with acute or convalescent COVID-19. Both conserved end residues are part of each CDR3. The order of the fields is CDR3 length, J gene, clone size, D gene, V gene, CDR3 protein, CDR3 DNA. The D gene is left open where the match is weak. Clone size is not always given. Where it is, it says once, few, many or a class for expanded clones.

cdr3_length: 12
j_call: TRBJ1-2
clone_size: NA
d_call: TRBD1
v_call: TRBV5-1
cdr3_aa: CASGGQDYGYTF
cdr3_nt: TGCGCCAGCGGGGGACAGGACTATGGCTACACCTTC

cdr3_length: 14
j_call: TRBJ1-1
clone_size: once
d_call: NA
v_call: TRBV5-1
cdr3_aa: CASQREGMNTEAFF
cdr3_nt: TGCGCCAGCCAAAGGGAGGGGATGAACACTGAAGCTTTCTTT

cdr3_length: 14
j_call: TRBJ2-7
clone_size: NA
d_call: TRBD1
v_call: TRBV5-1
cdr3_aa: CASRLYRGDDEQYF
cdr3_nt: TGCGCCAGCCGCCTCTACAGGGGGGATGACGAGCAGTACTTC

cdr3_length: 16
j_call: TRBJ2-2
clone_size: NA
d_call: NA
v_call: TRBV3-1/TRBV3-2
cdr3_aa: CASSPPTQPNTGELFF
cdr3_nt: TGTGCCAGCAGCCCTCCGACACAACCGAACACCGGGGAGCTGTTTTTT

cdr3_length: 14
j_call: TRBJ1-1
clone_size: NA
d_call: NA
v_call: TRBV4-1
cdr3_aa: CASSQHNRNTEAFF
cdr3_nt: TGCGCCAGCAGCCAACACAACCGAAACACTGAAGCTTTCTTT

cdr3_length: 18
j_call: TRBJ2-1
clone_size: NA
d_call: TRBD2
v_call: TRBV27
cdr3_aa: CASSSRLAGGPIWPEQFF
cdr3_nt: TGTGCCAGCAGTTCCCGACTAGCGGGGGGGCCGATCTGGCCGGAGCAGTTCTTC

cdr3_length: 15
j_call: TRBJ1-3
clone_size: NA
d_call: NA
v_call: TRBV9
cdr3_aa: CASSRADSSGNTIYF
cdr3_nt: TGTGCCAGCAGCCGGGCGGACAGCTCTGGAAACACCATATATTTT

cdr3_length: 16
j_call: TRBJ1-5
clone_size: NA
d_call: NA
v_call: TRBV18
cdr3_aa: CASSPPGGNSNQPQHF
cdr3_nt: TGTGCCAGCTCACCACCGGGGGGGAATAGCAATCAGCCCCAGCATTTT

cdr3_length: 15
j_call: TRBJ1-5
clone_size: NA
d_call: NA
v_call: TRBV4-2
cdr3_aa: CASRPGQLSNQPQHF
cdr3_nt: TGTGCCAGCCGACCGGGACAACTTAGCAATCAGCCCCAGCATTTT

cdr3_length: 12
j_call: TRBJ1-1
clone_size: NA
d_call: NA
v_call: TRBV27
cdr3_aa: CATYSRLTEAFF
cdr3_nt: TGTGCCACTTACTCGAGACTCACTGAAGCTTTCTTT

cdr3_length: 14
j_call: TRBJ1-2
clone_size: NA
d_call: NA
v_call: TRBV5-1
cdr3_aa: CASSFRAGWTGYTF
cdr3_nt: TGCGCCAGCAGCTTCCGGGCGGGGTGGACTGGCTACACCTTC

cdr3_length: 17
j_call: TRBJ2-1
clone_size: NA
d_call: TRBD2
v_call: TRBV9
cdr3_aa: CASSVGTSGGLYNEQFF
cdr3_nt: TGTGCCAGCAGCGTAGGAACTAGCGGGGGCCTTTACAATGAGCAGTTCTTC

cdr3_length: 17
j_call: TRBJ2-7
clone_size: NA
d_call: TRBD1
v_call: TRBV2
cdr3_aa: CASSRTDVRDRGHEQYF
cdr3_nt: TGTGCCAGCAGCCGGACGGACGTCCGGGACAGGGGCCACGAGCAGTACTTC

cdr3_length: 15
j_call: TRBJ2-5
clone_size: NA
d_call: TRBD1
v_call: TRBV5-1
cdr3_aa: CASSLMTGVQETQYF
cdr3_nt: TGCGCCAGCAGCTTGATGACAGGGGTCCAAGAGACCCAGTACTTC

cdr3_length: 14
j_call: TRBJ1-1
clone_size: once
d_call: NA
v_call: TRBV2
cdr3_aa: CASRPLALNTEAFF
cdr3_nt: TGTGCCAGCAGACCTCTTGCACTCAACACTGAAGCTTTCTTT

cdr3_length: 13
j_call: TRBJ1-2
clone_size: NA
d_call: TRBD1
v_call: TRBV6-6
cdr3_aa: CASSGTGGYGYTF
cdr3_nt: TGTGCCAGTTCCGGGACAGGGGGATATGGCTACACCTTC

cdr3_length: 12
j_call: TRBJ2-5
clone_size: NA
d_call: TRBD1
v_call: TRBV19
cdr3_aa: CATSGQFETQYF
cdr3_nt: TGTGCCACCTCGGGACAGTTCGAGACCCAGTACTTC

cdr3_length: 15
j_call: TRBJ2-2
clone_size: NA
d_call: NA
v_call: TRBV9
cdr3_aa: CASSVGGWGAGELFF
cdr3_nt: TGTGCCAGCAGCGTAGGAGGGTGGGGTGCCGGGGAGCTGTTTTTT

cdr3_length: 15
j_call: TRBJ2-1
clone_size: NA
d_call: TRBD1
v_call: TRBV4-1
cdr3_aa: CASSPAGTGKGEQFF
cdr3_nt: TGCGCCAGCAGCCCCGCAGGGACAGGGAAAGGTGAGCAGTTCTTC

cdr3_length: 16
j_call: TRBJ1-2
clone_size: NA
d_call: NA
v_call: TRBV7-9
cdr3_aa: CASSLLVGAPNYGYTF
cdr3_nt: TGTGCCAGCAGCCTCCTTGTTGGGGCGCCAAACTATGGCTACACCTTC